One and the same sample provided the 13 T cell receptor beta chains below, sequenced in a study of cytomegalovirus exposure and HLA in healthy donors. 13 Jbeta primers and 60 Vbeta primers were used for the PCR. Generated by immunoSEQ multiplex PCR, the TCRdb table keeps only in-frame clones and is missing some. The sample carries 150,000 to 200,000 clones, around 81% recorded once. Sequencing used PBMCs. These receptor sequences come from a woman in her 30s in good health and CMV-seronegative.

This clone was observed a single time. The CDR3 loop reads CASSLGVGGTLNQPQHF. The CDR3 DNA reads TGTGCCAGCAGTTTAGGGGTCGGGGGGACCCTCAATCAGCCCCAGCATTTT. The chain uses TRBV28 and TRBJ1-5, with D tentatively TRBD1 (5 bases). Germline V lookup: CDR1 MDHEN, CDR2 SYDVKM. With 2 bases removed from V and 3 bases from J, the gap between germline ends came to 17 bases. CDR3 size: 17 residues. The variable domain in full, completed from reference TRBV28 and TRBJ1-5, reads DVKVTQSSRYLVKRTGEKVFLECVQDMDHENMFWYRQDPGLGLRLIYFSYDVKMKEKGDIPEGYSVSREKKERFSLILESASTNQTSMYLCASSLGVGGTLNQPQHFGDGTRLSIL.

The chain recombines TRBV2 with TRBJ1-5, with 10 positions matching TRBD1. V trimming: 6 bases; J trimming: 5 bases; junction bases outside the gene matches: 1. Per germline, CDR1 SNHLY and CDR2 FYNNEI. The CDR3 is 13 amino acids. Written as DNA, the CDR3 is TGTGCCAGCAGGGGGACAGGGGATCAGCCCCAGCATTTT. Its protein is CASRGTGDQPQHF.

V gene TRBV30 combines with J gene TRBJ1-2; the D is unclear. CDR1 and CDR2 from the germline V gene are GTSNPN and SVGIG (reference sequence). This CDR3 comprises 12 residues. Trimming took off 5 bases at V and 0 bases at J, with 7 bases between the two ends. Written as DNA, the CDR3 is TGTGCCTGGGCTTCGGCTAACTATGGCTACACCTTC. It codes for CAWASANYGYTF.

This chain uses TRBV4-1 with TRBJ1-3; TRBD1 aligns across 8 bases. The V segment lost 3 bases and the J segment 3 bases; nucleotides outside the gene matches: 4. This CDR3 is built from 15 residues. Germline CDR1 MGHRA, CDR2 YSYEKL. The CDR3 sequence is CASSQNRGDGNTIYF. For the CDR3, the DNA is TGCGCCAGCAGCCAGAACAGGGGGGATGGAAACACCATATATTTT.

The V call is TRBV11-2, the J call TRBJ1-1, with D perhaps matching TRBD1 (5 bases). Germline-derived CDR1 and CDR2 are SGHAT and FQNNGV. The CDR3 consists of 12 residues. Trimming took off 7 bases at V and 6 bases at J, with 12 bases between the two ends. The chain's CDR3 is CASTSVGPEAFF. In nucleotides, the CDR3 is TGTGCCAGCACCTCCGTGGGGCCTGAAGCTTTCTTT.

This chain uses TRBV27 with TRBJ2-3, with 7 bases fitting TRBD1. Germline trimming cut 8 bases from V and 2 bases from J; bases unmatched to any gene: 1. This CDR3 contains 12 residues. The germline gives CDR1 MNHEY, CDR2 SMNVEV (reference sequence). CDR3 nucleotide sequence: TGTGCCAGCGGGACAGCCACAGATACGCAGTATTTT. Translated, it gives CASGTATDTQYF.

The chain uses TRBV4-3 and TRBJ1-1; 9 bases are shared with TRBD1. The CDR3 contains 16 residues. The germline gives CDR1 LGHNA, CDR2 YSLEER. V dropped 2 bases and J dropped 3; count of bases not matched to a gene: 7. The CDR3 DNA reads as TGCGCCAGCAGCCAATCCTCTGGGACAGGGTACACTGAAGCTTTCTTT. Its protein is CASSQSSGTGYTEAFF.

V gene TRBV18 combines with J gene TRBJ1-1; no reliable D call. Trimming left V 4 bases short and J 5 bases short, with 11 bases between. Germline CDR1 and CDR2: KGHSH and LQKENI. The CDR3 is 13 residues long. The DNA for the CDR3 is TGTGCCAGCTCACAGGGTCCGGGAACTGAAGCTTTCTTT. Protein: CASSQGPGTEAFF.

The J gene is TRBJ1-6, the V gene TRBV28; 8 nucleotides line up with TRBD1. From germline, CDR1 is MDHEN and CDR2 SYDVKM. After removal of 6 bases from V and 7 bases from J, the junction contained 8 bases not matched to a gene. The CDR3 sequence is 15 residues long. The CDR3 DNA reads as TGTGCCAGCAGACGCCCGGACAGGGACAATTCACCCCTCCACTTT. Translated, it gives CASRRPDRDNSPLHF. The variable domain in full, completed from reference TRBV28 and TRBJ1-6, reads DVKVTQSSRYLVKRTGEKVFLECVQDMDHENMFWYRQDPGLGLRLIYFSYDVKMKEKGDIPEGYSVSREKKERFSLILESASTNQTSMYLCASRRPDRDNSPLHFGNGTRLTVT.

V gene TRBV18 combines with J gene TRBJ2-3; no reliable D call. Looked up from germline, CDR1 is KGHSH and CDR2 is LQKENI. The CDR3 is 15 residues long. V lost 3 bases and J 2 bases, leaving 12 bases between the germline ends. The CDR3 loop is CASSPLSADTDTQYF. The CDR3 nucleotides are TGTGCCAGCTCACCCCTGAGCGCCGACACAGATACGCAGTATTTT.

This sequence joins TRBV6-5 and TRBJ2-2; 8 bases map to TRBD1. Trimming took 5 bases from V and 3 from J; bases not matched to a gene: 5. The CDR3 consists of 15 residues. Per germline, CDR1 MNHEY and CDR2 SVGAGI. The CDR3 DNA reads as TGTGCCAGCAGTCTACAGGGGGATGACACCGGGGAGCTGTTTTTT. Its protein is CASSLQGDDTGELFF.

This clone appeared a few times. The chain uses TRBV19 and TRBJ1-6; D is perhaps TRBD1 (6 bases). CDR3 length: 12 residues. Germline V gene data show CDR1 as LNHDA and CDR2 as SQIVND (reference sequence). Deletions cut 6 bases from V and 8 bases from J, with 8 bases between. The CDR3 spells CASSRGDSPLHF. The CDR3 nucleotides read TGTGCCAGTAGCAGGGGCGATTCACCCCTCCACTTT. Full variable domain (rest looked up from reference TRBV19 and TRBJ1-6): DGGITQSPKYLFRKEGQNVTLSCEQNLNHDAMYWYRQDPGQGLRLIYYSQIVNDFQKGDIAEGYSVSREKKESFPLTVTSAQKNPTAFYLCASSRGDSPLHFGNGTRLTVT.

The CDR3 DNA reads TGTGCCAGTACGACAGGGGGAAATGAGCAGTTCTTC. It is translated as CASTTGGNEQFF. The chain uses TRBV19 and TRBJ2-1; the match to TRBD1 covers 9 bases. V shed 7 bases and J 7 bases; nucleotides not matched to a gene: 2. CDR1 and CDR2 (germline): LNHDA, SQIVND (reference sequence). The CDR3 runs 12 residues.